The sequence of this TCR beta chain was determined in a study of OX40 agonist ivuxolimab in advanced cancers. Study at large: The study treated patients with ivuxolimab, an agonistic anti-OX40 (CD134) antibody. Patients treated during dose escalation were battling hepatocellular carcinoma, melanoma, renal cell or head and neck cancer.

The repertoire was sequenced with immunoSEQ multiplex PCR; TCRdb's copy has only in-frame clones and lacks some. This sample has about 67,000 clones, with approximately 87% found just once. The sequence was collected from an adult with an advanced solid tumor such as melanoma, head and neck, liver or kidney cancer. The sample here was CD4+ or CD8+ T cells sorted from blood, taken in a trial of the OX40 agonist ivuxolimab.

CDR3 amino acids: CASSQDWGRTGEQYF. Here the CDR3 DNA reads TGCGCCAGCAGCCAAGATTGGGGCCGCACGGGCGAGCAGTACTTC. The chain joins TRBV4-1 to TRBJ2-7, with D tentatively TRBD1 (5 bases). The CDR3 runs 15 residues. Germline V gene lookup returns CDR1 MGHRA and CDR2 YSYEKL. Trimming pared 0 bases from V and 6 bases from J, leaving 15 bases between.